A single sample is the source of the 23 T cell receptor beta chains below, sequenced in a study of beta chain features in type 1 diabetes. Study-wide results and caveats: Moderately but significantly shorter TCRB CDR3s were found in Type 1 diabetes patients in all four CD4+ subsets.

Reverse transcribing all isolated RNA meant expressed TCRB transcripts were sequenced. TCRdb keeps only in-frame clones here, not all; method: immunoSEQ multiplex PCR. This sample has under 55,000 clones; under 55% occur once, and the top ten carry roughly 1.5%. Their antigens remain unidentified. The sample was Tregs from blood. The receptors derive from a man aged 25 to 45 with type 1 diabetes.

A remark on this clone: Its ends do not fully match the called genes, so a read error is possible. The chain couples TRBV7-7 to TRBJ2-2, with TRBD2 identical over 7 bases. This CDR3 contains 14 residues. Germline V gene sequence: CDR1 SSHAT, CDR2 FNYEAQ (reference sequence). CDR3 region: CASSLRAGAGELFF. CDR3 DNA sequence: TGTGCTAGCAGCCTCCGGGCGGGGGCCGGGGAGCTGTTTTTT.

The chain combines TRBV21-1 with TRBJ2-3; TRBD1 reflects the table's D call only, with no check against the DNA. TRBV21-1 is a pseudogene. This CDR3 spans 14 amino acids. The CDR3 coding sequence is TGTGCCACCTCGACAGGGGGCCTTGGGGATACGCAGTATTTT. Its translation: CATSTGGLGDTQYF.

This chain joins TRBV5-1 and TRBJ2-5, with TRBD1 as a possible D gene (7 bases). Trimming removed 4 bases from V and 2 bases from J, with 15 bases in between. The germline V gene encodes CDR1 SGHRS and CDR2 YFSETQ. This CDR3 has 15 amino acids. The CDR3 DNA sequence: TGCGCCAGCAGCGGAGGGGGCAAACTACAAGAGACCCAGTACTTC. It specifies CASSGGGKLQETQYF.

This clone has only a few counts. The chain carries TRBV5-1 and TRBJ2-1, with D perhaps matching TRBD2 (6 bases). V was clipped by 4 bases and J by 9 bases, with 14 bases between them. Germline lookup yields CDR1 SGHRS and CDR2 YFSETQ. The CDR3 is 13 amino acids. CDR3: CASSPWGEAEQFF. DNA of the CDR3: TGCGCCAGCAGCCCATGGGGGGAGGCTGAGCAGTTCTTC.

This chain joins TRBV23-1 and TRBJ2-5; 11 nucleotides agree with TRBD2. TRBV23-1 is assigned to the ORF class and has an uncertain function. J gave up 1 base and V 4 bases, and 14 bases lay outside the gene matches. The CDR3 spans 19 residues. The CDR3 reads CASSLSRLTGTSGQETQYF. CDR3 in DNA: TGCGCCAGCAGTCTATCACGGCTCACCGGGACTAGCGGCCAAGAGACCCAGTACTTC.

This clone was counted only a few times. CDR3 loop: CASSFINRQDYEQYF. DNA for the CDR3: TGTGCCAGCAGCTTCATTAATAGACAAGACTACGAGCAGTACTTC. The chain links TRBV5-5 to TRBJ2-7; D unclear. The CDR3 runs to 15 residues. The V end lost 2 bases, the J end lost 3 bases, and 15 bases lay between the germline ends. Germline CDR1 and CDR2: SGHKS and YYEKEE (reference sequence).

A few counts support this clone. This rearrangement joins TRBV7-9 to TRBJ2-1, with 8 positions matching TRBD1. The junction had 5 bases not matched to a gene; V was cut back by 1 base and J by 6 bases. The V gene's germline CDR1 is SEHNR and CDR2 FQNEAQ (reference sequence). The CDR3 covers 15 residues. CDR3 sequence: CASSLEDRAANEQFF. Here the CDR3 DNA reads TGTGCCAGCAGCTTAGAGGACAGGGCCGCCAATGAGCAGTTCTTC.

This sequence joins TRBV6-1 and TRBJ1-5; no firm D call. Trimming took 9 bases from V and 8 from J, leaving 17 bases between them. Germline CDR1 is MNHNS and CDR2 is SASEGT. The CDR3 sequence is 13 residues long. The CDR3 here is CARNLVKFEPQHF. The CDR3 coding sequence is TGTGCCAGAAACTTAGTCAAGTTTGAGCCCCAGCATTTT.

The chain recombines TRBV15 with TRBJ2-4; the D gene is possibly TRBD2 (6 bases). The germline gives CDR1 LNHNV, CDR2 YYDKDF (reference sequence). The CDR3 length is 15 residues. V lost 1 base and J 1 base, leaving 8 bases between the germline ends. The DNA of the CDR3 is TGTGCCACCAGCAGAGGGGCGGGGGCCAAAAACATTCAGTACTTC. Translating it yields CATSRGAGAKNIQYF.

A single count supports this clone. DNA for the CDR3: TGTGCCAGTAGGACCGGGGGTAACGGTGGCTACACCTTC. This gives the protein CASRTGGNGGYTF. This chain joins TRBV19 and TRBJ1-2; perhaps TRBD1 as D (5 bases). The V gene lost 6 bases and the J gene lost 7 bases, with 15 bases spanning the gap. Germline V gene lookup returns CDR1 LNHDA and CDR2 SQIVND (reference sequence). This CDR3 region has 13 residues.

CDR3 DNA sequence: TGTGCCAGCAGTACGAATGCGGACAGGGGGAAGACCCAGTACTTC. This codes for CASSTNADRGKTQYF. The V call is TRBV27, the J call TRBJ2-5; 10 nucleotides agree with TRBD1. CDR1 and CDR2 (germline): MNHEY, SMNVEV (reference sequence). This CDR3 region has 15 residues. J lost 6 bases, V lost 5 bases, and 9 bases had no gene match.

This clone came up a few times. The rearrangement links TRBV4-3 to TRBJ2-4; maybe TRBD2 (6 bases). V lost 0 bases to trimming and J lost 0 bases, with 9 bases between them. Germline V lookup: CDR1 LGHNA, CDR2 YSLEER. CDR3 length: 16 amino acids. CDR3 DNA sequence: TGCGCCAGCAGCCAAGAGGAGACTAGAGCCAAAAACATTCAGTACTTC. Its protein product is CASSQEETRAKNIQYF.

This clone has a handful of counts. V is TRBV19 and J is TRBJ1-5, with 9 bases lining up with TRBD1. Germline CDR1 LNHDA, CDR2 SQIVND (reference sequence). The CDR3 has 16 residues. The trim removed 3 bases at V and 4 bases at J, leaving 7 bases unmatched. The CDR3: CASSIYTGGRNQPQHF. The CDR3 DNA reads TGTGCCAGTAGTATTTATACAGGGGGCAGGAATCAGCCCCAGCATTTT.

This chain links TRBV13 with TRBJ2-1; 9 bases line up with TRBD2. CDR1 is PRHDT and CDR2 is FYEKMQ in the germline V gene (reference sequence). Trimming took 5 bases from V and 4 from J; bases not matched to a gene: 18. The CDR3 is 19 residues long. CDR3 region: CASSHLTDSGRMTYNEQFF. CDR3 sequence (DNA): TGTGCCAGCAGCCATTTGACGGATAGCGGGAGAATGACATACAATGAGCAGTTCTTC.

This clone was detected only a few times. J is TRBJ2-1 and V is TRBV4-3, with TRBD2 as a possible D gene (6 bases). V dropped 2 bases and J dropped 8 bases, with 19 bases sitting between them. The CDR3 runs to 16 residues. Germline V gene sequence: CDR1 LGHNA, CDR2 YSLEER. This CDR3 reads CASSQSTLGPGDEQFF. For the CDR3, the DNA is TGCGCCAGCAGCCAATCGACCCTGGGTCCGGGAGATGAGCAGTTCTTC.

The J gene is TRBJ2-1, the V gene TRBV29-1, with 10 bases aligning to TRBD2. Looked up from germline, CDR1 is SQVTM and CDR2 is ANQGSEA. With 4 bases clipped from V and 7 bases from J, the junction kept 7 bases outside the gene matches. The CDR3 runs to 14 residues. The CDR3, as DNA: TGCAGCGTTGTTCCTAGCGGGAGTTCGAATGAGCAGTTCTTC. As protein: CSVVPSGSSNEQFF.

This clone occurred a few times. This chain uses TRBV5-1 with TRBJ2-3; tentatively, D is TRBD1 (5 bases). Trimming removed 2 bases from V and 4 bases from J, with 11 bases in between. Germline CDR1 reads SGHRS; CDR2 reads YFSETQ. This CDR3 region has 14 residues. The CDR3 sequence: CASSFQGGADTQYF. In DNA, the CDR3 is TGCGCCAGCAGCTTTCAGGGTGGAGCAGATACGCAGTATTTT.

The chain joins TRBV9 to TRBJ1-2; weak D call: TRBD1 (5 bases). V was cut by 4 bases and J by 4 bases, with 20 bases left in between. The CDR3 runs 16 residues. Per the germline V gene, CDR1 is SGDLS and CDR2 is YYNGEE. The CDR3 DNA is TGTGCCAGCAGCCCCGGCCGCGGGGGATTGACCTATGGCTACACCTTC. It specifies CASSPGRGGLTYGYTF.

The chain uses TRBV4-2 and TRBJ2-3; 11 positions agree with TRBD2. V trimming: 5 bases; J trimming: 2 bases; junction bases outside the gene matches: 6. Germline CDR1 is LGHNA and CDR2 is YNFKEQ. The CDR3 spans 16 residues. CDR3 region: CASSFPTSGVTDTQYF. The CDR3 nucleotides read TGTGCCAGCAGCTTTCCGACTAGCGGGGTCACAGATACGCAGTATTTT.

The chain recombines TRBV29-1 with TRBJ2-4; possible D gene TRBD2, 6 bases. CDR3 size: 17 residues. V lost 6 bases, J lost 1 base, and 22 bases lay in between. CDR1 and CDR2 from the germline V gene are SQVTM and ANQGSEA. The DNA of the CDR3 is TGCAGCGTCTTCGAGTCCCCAGCGGGTATGGCCAAAAACATTCAGTACTTC. It is translated as CSVFESPAGMAKNIQYF.

Of note for this clone: Other nucleotide sequences in the sample specify the same CDR3. The V call is TRBV5-1, the J call TRBJ2-1; maybe TRBD2 (6 bases). The germline V gene encodes CDR1 SGHRS and CDR2 YFSETQ. CDR3 size: 15 residues. Trimming removed 0 bases from V and 3 bases from J, with 10 bases in between. CDR3 amino acids: CASSLDGRGYNEQFF. For the CDR3, the DNA is TGCGCCAGCAGCTTGGATGGGCGGGGCTACAATGAGCAGTTCTTC. Drawing the rest from reference TRBV5-1 and TRBJ2-1, the complete variable domain is KAGVTQTPRYLIKTRGQQVTLSCSPISGHRSVSWYQQTPGQGLQFLFEYFSETQRNKGNFPGRFSGRQFSNSRSEMNVSTLELGDSALYLCASSLDGRGYNEQFFGPGTRLTVL.

The chain combines TRBV28 with TRBJ2-7; a possible D gene is TRBD2 (5 bases). Trimming cost V 6 bases and J 0 bases, with 12 bases left between them. This CDR3 spans 14 amino acids. Germline V gene sequence: CDR1 MDHEN, CDR2 SYDVKM. The CDR3 here is CASSLRGLSYEQYF. In DNA form, the CDR3 reads TGTGCCAGCAGCCTCCGAGGGCTCTCCTACGAGCAGTACTTC.

This clone appeared a few times. The chain is built from TRBV28 and TRBJ1-4; the D gene is possibly TRBD1 (6 bases). Trimming removed 5 bases from V and 5 bases from J, with 9 bases in between. Looked up from germline, CDR1 is MDHEN and CDR2 is SYDVKM. This CDR3 has 13 amino acids. Written as DNA, the CDR3 is TGTGCCAGCAGTGAAGGACAGAATGAAAAACTGTTTTTT. Its protein is CASSEGQNEKLFF.